The 13 T cell receptor beta chains in this list originate from one sample, sequenced in a study of shared clonotypes between healthy human individuals. Clones were sequenced by immunoSEQ multiplex PCR, and TCRdb holds only the in-frame ones, with some missing. The sample has 2,500,000 or so clones; 85% to 95% are singletons. Sequencing was performed on naive CD4+ T cells from PBMCs. The sample's subset: CD45RA+ positively selected. The receptors come from a man aged 18 to 30 in good health. Some clones in this sample may be carry-over from other donors' samples.

V is TRBV2 and J is TRBJ1-6; possible D gene TRBD1, 6 bases. V dropped 4 bases and J dropped 6 bases, with 13 bases sitting between them. Germline V gene lookup returns CDR1 SNHLY and CDR2 FYNNEI. This CDR3 comprises 15 residues. The CDR3 reads CASSVLDSANSPLHF. The CDR3 bases are TGTGCCAGCAGTGTTCTGGACAGCGCTAATTCACCCCTCCACTTT. Supplemented by reference TRBV2 and TRBJ1-6, the full variable domain reads EPEVTQTPSHQVTQMGQEVILRCVPISNHLYFYWYRQILGQKVEFLVSFYNNEISEKSEIFDDQFSVERPDGSNFTLKIRSTKLEDSAMYFCASSVLDSANSPLHFGNGTRLTVT.

This chain uses TRBV6-1 with TRBJ1-5, with no clear D. V lost 2 bases and J 4 bases, leaving 15 bases between the germline ends. From germline, CDR1 is MNHNS and CDR2 SASEGT. CDR3 length equals 16 residues. The CDR3 DNA sequence: TGTGCCAGCAGTGAACCCCTAGAGGCCCCGAATCAGCCCCAGCATTTT. It is translated as CASSEPLEAPNQPQHF.

The chain has TRBV12-5 and TRBJ2-1; D is ambiguous. V was cut by 7 bases and J by 7 bases, with 23 bases left in between. Germline loops: CDR1 LGHNT, CDR2 FRNRAP. The CDR3 runs 16 residues. CDR3: CASATDDLRVGNEQFF. CDR3 nucleotides: TGTGCTAGTGCTACGGACGACTTAAGAGTTGGAAATGAGCAGTTCTTC.

This clone came up once. The CDR3 region is CASSLWGDLYNEQFF. The CDR3 nucleotides read TGTGCCAGCAGTTTATGGGGGGACTTATACAATGAGCAGTTCTTC. The chain employs TRBV28 and TRBJ2-1; tentative D call: TRBD2 (6 bases). V gave up 0 bases and J gave up 4 bases, with 10 bases separating them. The CDR3 has 15 amino acids. Germline V gene sequence: CDR1 MDHEN, CDR2 SYDVKM.

This clone has just a few counts. The chain links TRBV2 to TRBJ1-2, with 8 bases that match TRBD1. The CDR3 covers 14 residues. Germline values: CDR1 SNHLY, CDR2 FYNNEI. The V segment lost 4 bases and the J segment 6 bases; nucleotides outside the gene matches: 7. CDR3 loop: CASSANRGTDGYTF. CDR3 bases: TGTGCCAGCAGTGCCAACAGGGGGACTGATGGCTACACCTTC.

Concerning this clone: Other nucleotide sequences from this sample produce the same CDR3. The rearrangement uses TRBV5-6 and TRBJ2-7; D unclear. Germline CDR1 reads SGHDT; CDR2 reads YYEEEE. Trimming left V 1 base short and J 0 bases short, with 11 bases between. This CDR3 is 15 amino acids long. This CDR3 is CASSLRRTSSYEQYF. The CDR3 DNA reads TGTGCCAGCAGCTTGCGGCGAACGAGCTCCTACGAGCAGTACTTC.

Notes on this clone: The sample carries other DNA sequences with the same CDR3. The J gene is TRBJ1-1, the V gene TRBV7-9, with D perhaps matching TRBD1 (6 bases). Deletions cut 5 bases from V and 1 base from J, with 11 bases between. Germline loops: CDR1 SEHNR, CDR2 FQNEAQ (reference sequence). This CDR3 has 14 residues. CDR3 nucleotides: TGTGCCAGCAGCCCCGACAGGTGGAACACTGAAGCTTTCTTT. Protein: CASSPDRWNTEAFF.

The chain employs TRBV7-3 and TRBJ2-1; the match to TRBD2 covers 7 bases. The CDR3 sequence is 15 residues long. V shed 5 bases, J shed 5 bases, and the junction held 9 bases outside the gene matches. CDR1 SGHTA and CDR2 FQGTGA come from the germline V gene. In nucleotides, the CDR3 is TGTGCCAGCAGCCGGAGGGCGGGAGCAAACAATGAGCAGTTCTTC. This translates into CASSRRAGANNEQFF. Full variable domain (rest looked up from reference TRBV7-3 and TRBJ2-1): GAGVSQTPSNKVTEKGKYVELRCDPISGHTALYWYRQSLGQGPEFLIYFQGTGAADDSGLPNDRFFAVRPEGSVSTLKIQRTERGDSAVYLCASSRRAGANNEQFFGPGTRLTVL.

This chain uses TRBV6-1 with TRBJ1-2; 8 bases align to TRBD1. Germline V gene data show CDR1 as MNHNS and CDR2 as SASEGT. The CDR3 totals 15 residues. The V segment lost 3 bases and the J segment 4 bases; nucleotides outside the gene matches: 7. CDR3 sequence reads: CASSETPDRGYGYTF. In DNA form, the CDR3 reads TGTGCCAGCAGTGAGACTCCAGACAGGGGCTATGGCTACACCTTC.

CDR3 in DNA: TGTGCCAGCAGTCCCCTAGGGACTAGCAGATACTACAATGAGCAGTTCTTC. The encoded protein is CASSPLGTSRYYNEQFF. The chain uses TRBV28 and TRBJ2-1; TRBD2 aligns across 9 bases. This CDR3 contains 17 residues. Germline V gene lookup returns CDR1 MDHEN and CDR2 SYDVKM. The ends lost 5 bases at V and 3 bases at J; junction bases unmatched: 11.

This clone was recorded a few times. The CDR3: CASGPPGGVSYEQYF. The CDR3 DNA reads TGTGCCAGCGGACCCCCCGGGGGGGTGTCCTACGAGCAGTACTTC. The rearrangement uses TRBV18 and TRBJ2-7; 8 positions agree with TRBD2. Germline CDR1 reads KGHSH; CDR2 reads LQKENI. Germline trimming cut 8 bases from V and 1 base from J; bases unmatched to any gene: 10. CDR3 length: 15 residues.

The chain couples TRBV29-1 to TRBJ2-2, with TRBD2 as a possible D gene (5 bases). CDR3 length: 14 amino acids. The V end was cut by 1 base, the J end by 1 base, with 7 bases between. Germline V gene data show CDR1 as SQVTM and CDR2 as ANQGSEA. In DNA form, the CDR3 reads TGCAGCGTTGAAGTTAGCGTGAACACCGGGGAGCTGTTTTTT. Translated: CSVEVSVNTGELFF.

The rearrangement joins TRBV7-2 to TRBJ2-7; D is ambiguous. The CDR3 is made up of 13 amino acids. Per the germline V gene, CDR1 is SGHTA and CDR2 is FQGNSA. Trimming cost V 5 bases and J 3 bases, with 11 bases left between them. In nucleotides, the CDR3 is TGTGCCAGCAGCCTATCAGGTCTCTACGAGCAGTACTTC. Translation gives CASSLSGLYEQYF. Using reference TRBV7-2 and TRBJ2-7 for the parts outside the CDR3, the full variable domain is GAGVSQSPSNKVTEKGKDVELRCDPISGHTALYWYRQSLGQGLEFLIYFQGNSAPDKSGLPSDRFSAERTGGSVSTLTIQRTQQEDSAVYLCASSLSGLYEQYFGPGTRLTVT.